This record covers a single T cell receptor (beta chain). Via 5' RACE with UMI labels, TRB cDNA libraries were prepared. TCRdb re-called the 5' RACE reads and shows each CDR3 protein once, DNA omitted. This listing includes about 130,000 distinct CDR3 sequences. This record belongs to a study of CXCR3-negative and CXCR3-positive naive CD8 T cells. CDR3 size: 14 residues. From germline, CDR1 is DFQATT and CDR2 SNEGSKA (reference sequence). The sample taken for sequencing was naive CXCR3- CD8+ T cells from blood. Subset given: CD45RO-CCR7+CD27+CD95- naive CD8+ T cells lacking CXCR3 (TNR3-). The TCR originated in a human donor in good health. Some clones in this sample may be carry-over from other donors' samples. The chain couples TRBV20-1 to TRBJ2-7; the D call from TCRdb, TRBD1, cannot be confirmed without DNA. The chain's CDR3 is CSADDRGGIYEQYF.